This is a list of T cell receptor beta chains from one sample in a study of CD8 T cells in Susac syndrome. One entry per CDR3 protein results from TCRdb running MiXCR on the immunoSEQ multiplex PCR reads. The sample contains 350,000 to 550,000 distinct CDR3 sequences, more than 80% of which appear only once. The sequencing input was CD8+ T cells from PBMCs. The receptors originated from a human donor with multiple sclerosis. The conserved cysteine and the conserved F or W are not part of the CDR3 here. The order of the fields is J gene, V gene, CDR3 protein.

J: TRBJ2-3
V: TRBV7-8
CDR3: ASVAPQDTQY

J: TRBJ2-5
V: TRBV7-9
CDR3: ASASPSVLQETQY

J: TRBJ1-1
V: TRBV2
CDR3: ASSEAGRPANTEAF

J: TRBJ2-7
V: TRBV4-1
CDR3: ASSQAQEPGGQY

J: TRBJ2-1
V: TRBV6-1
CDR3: ASSEELWGGTYNEQF

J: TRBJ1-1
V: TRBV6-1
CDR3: ASRGTLWAF

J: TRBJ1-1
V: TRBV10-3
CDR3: AISEVVNTEAF

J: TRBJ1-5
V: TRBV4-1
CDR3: ASSRDNQPQH

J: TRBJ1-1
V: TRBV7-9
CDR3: ASSRDQMNTEAF

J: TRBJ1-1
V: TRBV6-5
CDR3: ASSYSTLTGFMNTEAF

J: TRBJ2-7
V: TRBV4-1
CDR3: ASSQDPAGGYEQY

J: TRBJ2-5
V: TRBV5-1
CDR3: ASSFRDLLQETQY

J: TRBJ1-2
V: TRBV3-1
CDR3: ASTYGTEYGYT

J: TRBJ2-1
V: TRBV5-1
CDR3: ASSSIGTGDEQF

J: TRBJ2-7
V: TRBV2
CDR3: ASSEGGSYEQY

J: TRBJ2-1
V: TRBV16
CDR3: ASSPTAEAGEQF

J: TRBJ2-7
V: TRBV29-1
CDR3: SVEDPFQGDEQY

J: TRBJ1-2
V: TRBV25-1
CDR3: ASSEYYPPAKGTGNYGYT

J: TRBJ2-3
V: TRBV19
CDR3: ASSLQGSADTQY

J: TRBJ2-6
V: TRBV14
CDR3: ASSHKDRLSGANVLT

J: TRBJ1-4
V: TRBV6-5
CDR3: ASSRDATNEKLF

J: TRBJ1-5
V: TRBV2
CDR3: ASSEYLGQPQH

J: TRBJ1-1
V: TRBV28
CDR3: ASSSQGPTEAF

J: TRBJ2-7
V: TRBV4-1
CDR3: ASSQRTGEREQY

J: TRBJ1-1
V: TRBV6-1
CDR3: ASSEPPGQGLEAF

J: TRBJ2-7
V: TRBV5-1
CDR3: ASSLVGTETYEQY

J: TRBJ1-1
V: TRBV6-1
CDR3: ASSPGTDFEAF

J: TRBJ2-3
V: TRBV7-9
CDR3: ASSLAHQGNTDTQY

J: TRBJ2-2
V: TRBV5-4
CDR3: ASSFRESTGELF